The clone carrying this TCR beta chain came up a few times. Its antigen is still unknown. Trimming pared 5 bases from V and 0 bases from J, leaving 8 bases between. The germline V gene encodes CDR1 SGHTA and CDR2 FQGNSA. The CDR3 runs 14 residues. The entry originates in a study of beta chain features in type 1 diabetes. Study-level findings and limits: A moderate, significant TCRB CDR3 shortening appeared in type 1 diabetes across four CD4+ subsets.

Investigators reverse transcribed all isolated RNA, so they sequenced expressed TCRB transcripts. Sequencing was performed with immunoSEQ multiplex PCR; in TCRdb, only in-frame clones are kept and a portion is missing. The sample has 120,000 or so clones; 17% are singletons. Source material: central memory CD4+ T cells from blood. This sequence originates from a man aged 18 to 30 with type 1 diabetes. V is TRBV7-2 and J is TRBJ1-5; D uncertain. The CDR3 spells CASSDTFSNQPQHF. Here the CDR3 DNA reads TGTGCCAGCAGCGATACATTTAGCAATCAGCCCCAGCATTTT. The entire variable domain, with the rest obtained from reference TRBV7-2 and TRBJ1-5, is as follows: GAGVSQSPSNKVTEKGKDVELRCDPISGHTALYWYRQSLGQGLEFLIYFQGNSAPDKSGLPSDRFSAERTGGSVSTLTIQRTQQEDSAVYLCASSDTFSNQPQHFGDGTRLSIL.